A selection of T cell receptor beta chains follows, all from one sample in a study of cytomegalovirus exposure and HLA in healthy donors. The method was immunoSEQ multiplex PCR; TCRdb's version includes in-frame clones alone and lacks a portion of them. The listing records roughly 50,000 clones. Sequencing input: PBMCs. The origin of the receptors is a woman aged 55-70 years in good health and CMV-seropositive. Each CDR3 is given with its conserved first and last residue. D genes are given only for firm matches.

J gene | D gene | V gene | CDR3 DNA | CDR3 protein
TRBJ1-1 | . | TRBV14 | TGTGCCAGCAGCCCAGTCCAGGGGAAAGGAACTGAAGATTTCTTT | CASSPVQGKGTEDFF
TRBJ1-1 | . | TRBV6-1 | TGTGCCAGCAGTGTTGGACAGAACACTGAAGCTTTCTTT | CASSVGQNTEAFF
TRBJ1-1 | TRBD1 | TRBV5-4 | TGTGCCAGCGGGACAGGGGACATCTACACTGAAGCTTTCTTT | CASGTGDIYTEAFF
TRBJ2-7 | . | TRBV5-1 | TGCGCCAGCAGCTTCGGTCCGTCCTCCTACGAGCAGTACTTC | CASSFGPSSYEQYF
TRBJ2-7 | . | TRBV6-1 | TGTGCCAGCCGCGGCTACGAGCAGTACTTC | CASRGYEQYF
TRBJ1-1 | . | TRBV6-1 | TGTGCCAGCAGTGAAAGAAGGGGTGAAGCTTTCTTT | CASSERRGEAFF
TRBJ2-1 | . | TRBV18 | TGTGCCAGCTCACCAGACGGGGGCAATGAGCAGTTCTTC | CASSPDGGNEQFF
TRBJ1-1 | TRBD1 | TRBV6-5 | TGTGCCAGCAGGCAGGGGGCTGGAGCTTTCTTT | CASRQGAGAFF
TRBJ2-5 | . | TRBV14 | TGTGCCAGCAGCCGACCTTTACAGCAAGAGACCCAGTACTTC | CASSRPLQQETQYF
TRBJ1-1 | . | TRBV9 | TGTGCCAGCAGCGTAGGGGGAGGGACATTCGGGTGGAACACTGAAGCTTTCTTT | CASSVGGGTFGWNTEAFF
TRBJ1-5 | . | TRBV7-9 | TGTGCCAGCAGCTTAACTAGGGATCAGCCCCAGCATTTT | CASSLTRDQPQHF
TRBJ2-1 | TRBD2 | TRBV9 | TGTGCCAGCACCGTAGGATTAGCGGGGGTCTACAATGAGCAGTTCTTC | CASTVGLAGVYNEQFF
TRBJ1-5 | . | TRBV6-5 | TGTGCCAGCAGTTACTCTTTACAGGCCAATCAGCCCCAGCATTTT | CASSYSLQANQPQHF
TRBJ2-5 | . | TRBV6-5 | TGTGCCTGCAGTTACCGGGAGACCCAGTACTTC | CACSYRETQYF
TRBJ2-2 | . | TRBV18 | TGTGCCAGCTCGTCACAGGGAAGCACCGGGGAGCTGTTTTTT | CASSSQGSTGELFF
TRBJ1-6 | TRBD1 | TRBV6-6 | TGTGCCAGCAGGGGGCGACAGGGACGTAATTCACCCCTACACTTT | CASRGRQGRNSPLHF
TRBJ2-5 | . | TRBV2 | TGTGCCAGCAGGCGGACAGAGCAAGAGACCCAGTACTTC | CASRRTEQETQYF
TRBJ2-2 | . | TRBV10-1 | TGCGCCAGCAAAAGAGGGGGCACCGGGGAGCTGTTTTTT | CASKRGGTGELFF
TRBJ2-5 | . | TRBV12-5 | TGTGCTAGTGGCCTGTTTCAAGAGACCCAGTACTTC | CASGLFQETQYF
TRBJ1-5 | . | TRBV13 | TGTGCCAGCAGCCCCCGAGGGCAGCCCCAGCATTTT | CASSPRGQPQHF
TRBJ2-1 | . | TRBV7-6 | TGTGCCAGCAGCCTCTGGACTACCTACAATGAGCAGTTCTTC | CASSLWTTYNEQFF
TRBJ2-7 | TRBD1 | TRBV4-2 | TGTGCCAGCAGCCAACAACGGACAGGGTCCTACGAGCAGTACTTC | CASSQQRTGSYEQYF
TRBJ1-1 | . | TRBV11-3 | TGTGCCAGCAGCCCCCAGGGAGAAGCTTTCTTT | CASSPQGEAFF
TRBJ1-2 | . | TRBV5-4 | TGTGCCAGCAGACTTGACAACGCTAACTATGGCTACACCTTC | CASRLDNANYGYTF
TRBJ1-4 | . | TRBV27 | TGTGCCAGCAGAGGGGGAGGGGTTCAAGAAAAACTGTTTTTT | CASRGGGVQEKLFF
TRBJ1-6 | . | TRBV5-1 | TGCGCCAGCAGCCCGGTGGTTGCTAATTCACCCCTCCACTTT | CASSPVVANSPLHF
TRBJ1-2 | . | TRBV18 | TGTGCCAGCTCACCGGATTTGGGCAGGGGAATACCCTATGGCTACACCTTC | CASSPDLGRGIPYGYTF
TRBJ1-1 | . | TRBV4-1 | TGCGCCAGCAGCCAAGAGGTTACAGCCATGAACACTGAAGATTTCTTT | CASSQEVTAMNTEDFF
TRBJ2-5 | . | TRBV5-1 | TGCGCCAGCAGCCCGACGGGACTTGGCCAAGAGAACCAGTACTTC | CASSPTGLGQENQYF
TRBJ1-2 | TRBD1 | TRBV6-1 | TGTGCCAGCAGTCCAGACAGGGCGGACTATGGCTACACCTTC | CASSPDRADYGYTF
TRBJ2-7 | TRBD1 | TRBV29-1 | TGCAGCGTTAATGCCCGGGACAGGGCCTACGAGCAGTACTTC | CSVNARDRAYEQYF
TRBJ1-6 | TRBD1 | TRBV5-6 | TGTGCCAGCAGCTTGGTGACAGGGGCCTCACCCCTCCACTTT | CASSLVTGASPLHF
TRBJ1-5 | . | TRBV7-9 | TGTGCCAGCAGCTTAGGTCAGGAGGAGCAGCCCCAGCATTTT | CASSLGQEEQPQHF
TRBJ2-3 | TRBD1 | TRBV6-5 | TGTGCCAGCAGTCAGCGACAGGGGAGAGATACGCAGTATTTT | CASSQRQGRDTQYF
TRBJ1-1 | . | TRBV5-1 | TGCGCCAGCAGCCTGATACCAGAGAACACTGAAGCTTTCTTT | CASSLIPENTEAFF
TRBJ2-3 | . | TRBV7-9 | TGTGCCAGCAGCTTAGTACAGCCTAGCACAGATACGCAGTATTTT | CASSLVQPSTDTQYF
TRBJ2-7 | . | TRBV5-1 | TGCGCCAGCAGCTCGGGAGACGCCTACGAGCAGTACTTC | CASSSGDAYEQYF
TRBJ1-1 | TRBD1 | TRBV19 | TGTGCCAGTAGTAACCAGGGGGCAGGGACTGAAGCTTTCTTT | CASSNQGAGTEAFF
TRBJ1-1 | . | TRBV18 | TGTGCCAGCTTGCAGGGCTTAGACACTGAAGCTTTCTTT | CASLQGLDTEAFF
TRBJ2-1 | TRBD2 | TRBV7-2 | TGTGCCAGCAGCTTAGAAGGGACTAGCGGGGGGATGAGGATCTTC | CASSLEGTSGGMRIF
TRBJ1-1 | . | TRBV28 | TGTGCCAGCAGTCCCCGGGGGGAAGGGAGTTACACTGAAGCTTTCTTT | CASSPRGEGSYTEAFF
TRBJ2-7 | TRBD2 | TRBV11-3 | TGTGCCAGCAGCCTCAGCGGGAGCTCCTACGAGCAGTACTTC | CASSLSGSSYEQYF
TRBJ2-2 | . | TRBV2 | TGTGCCAGCTTTGAGGGATCGAACACCGGGGAGCTGTTTTTT | CASFEGSNTGELFF
TRBJ1-5 | . | TRBV9 | TGTGCCAGCAGCGTAGGGGGGACGGGAGAGCTGGAGCCCCAGCATTTT | CASSVGGTGELEPQHF
TRBJ2-1 | . | TRBV4-1 | TGCGCCAGCAGCCACCCTGGGGAAAGGCGAGGGAATGAGCAGTTCTTC | CASSHPGERRGNEQFF
TRBJ1-4 | TRBD1 | TRBV5-1 | TGCGCCAGCAACTTCCAGGGGGGCCCTAATGAAAAACTGTTTTTT | CASNFQGGPNEKLFF
TRBJ2-5 | TRBD1 | TRBV7-9 | TGTGCCAGCAGCCTCGGACAGGGATCCCGGCAAGAGACCCAGTACTTC | CASSLGQGSRQETQYF
TRBJ2-7 | . | TRBV10-1 | TGCGCCAGCAGTGAGTGGGGGGTTGAGGGCTACGAGCAGTACTTC | CASSEWGVEGYEQYF